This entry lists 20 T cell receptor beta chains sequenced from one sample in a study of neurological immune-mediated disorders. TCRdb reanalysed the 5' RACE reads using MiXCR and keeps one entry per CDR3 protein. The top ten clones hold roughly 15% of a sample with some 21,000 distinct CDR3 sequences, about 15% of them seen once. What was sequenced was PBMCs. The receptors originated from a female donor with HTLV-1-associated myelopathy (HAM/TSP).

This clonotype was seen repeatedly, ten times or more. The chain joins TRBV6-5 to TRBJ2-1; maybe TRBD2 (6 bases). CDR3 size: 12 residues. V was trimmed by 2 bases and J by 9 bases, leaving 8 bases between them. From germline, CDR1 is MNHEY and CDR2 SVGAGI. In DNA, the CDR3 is TGTGCCAGCAGTTACATGGGGGGTGAGCAGTTCTTC. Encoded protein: CASSYMGGEQFF.

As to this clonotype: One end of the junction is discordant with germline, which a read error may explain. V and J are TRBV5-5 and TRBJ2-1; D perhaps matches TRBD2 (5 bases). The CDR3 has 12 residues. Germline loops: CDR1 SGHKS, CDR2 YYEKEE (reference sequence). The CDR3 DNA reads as TGTGTCAGCAGCTTGAGGGTCAATGAGCAGTTCTTC. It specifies CVSSLRVNEQFF.

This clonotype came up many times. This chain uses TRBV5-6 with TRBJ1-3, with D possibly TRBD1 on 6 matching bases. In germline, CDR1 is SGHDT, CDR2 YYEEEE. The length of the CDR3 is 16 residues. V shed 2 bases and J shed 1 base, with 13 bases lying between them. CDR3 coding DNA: TGTGCCAGCAGCTTAGGGACAACCGGATCTGGAAACACCATATATTTT. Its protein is CASSLGTTGSGNTIYF.

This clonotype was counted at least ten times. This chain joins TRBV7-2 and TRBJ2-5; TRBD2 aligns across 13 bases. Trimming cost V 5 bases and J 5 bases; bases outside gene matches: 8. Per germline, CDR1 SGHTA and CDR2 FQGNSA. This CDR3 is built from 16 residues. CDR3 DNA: TGTGCCAGCAGCCAGATTGGACTAGCGGGAGCCGAGACCCAGTACTTC. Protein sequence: CASSQIGLAGAETQYF.

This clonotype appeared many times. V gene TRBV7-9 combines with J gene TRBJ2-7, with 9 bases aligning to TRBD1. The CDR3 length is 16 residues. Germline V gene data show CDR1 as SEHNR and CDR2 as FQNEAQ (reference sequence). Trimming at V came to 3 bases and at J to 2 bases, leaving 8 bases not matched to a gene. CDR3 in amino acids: CASSFVPGQGTYEQYF. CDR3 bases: TGTGCCAGCAGCTTCGTACCGGGACAGGGTACCTACGAGCAGTACTTC.

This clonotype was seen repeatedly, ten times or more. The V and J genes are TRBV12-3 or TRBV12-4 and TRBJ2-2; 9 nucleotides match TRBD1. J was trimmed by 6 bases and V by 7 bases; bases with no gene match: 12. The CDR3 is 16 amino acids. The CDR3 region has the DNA TGTGCCAGCACCTTCTCGAGGACAGGGGACCCCGGGGAGCTGTTTTTT. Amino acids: CASTFSRTGDPGELFF.

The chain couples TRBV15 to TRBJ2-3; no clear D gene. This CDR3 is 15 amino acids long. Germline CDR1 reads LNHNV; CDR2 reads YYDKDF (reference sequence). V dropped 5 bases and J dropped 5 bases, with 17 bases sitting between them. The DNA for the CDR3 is TGTGCCACCAGCGAACCCCGGAAGCCCTTAGATACGCAGTATTTT. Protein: CATSEPRKPLDTQYF.

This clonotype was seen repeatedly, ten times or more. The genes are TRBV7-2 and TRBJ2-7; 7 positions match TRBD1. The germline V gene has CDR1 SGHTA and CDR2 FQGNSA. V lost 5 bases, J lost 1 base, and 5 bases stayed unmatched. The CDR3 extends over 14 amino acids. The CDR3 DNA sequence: TGTGCCAGCAGCAGCCGACAGGGTTCCTACGAGCAGTACTTC. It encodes CASSSRQGSYEQYF. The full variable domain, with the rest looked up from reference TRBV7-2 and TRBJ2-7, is GAGVSQSPSNKVTEKGKDVELRCDPISGHTALYWYRQSLGQGLEFLIYFQGNSAPDKSGLPSDRFSAERTGGSVSTLTIQRTQQEDSAVYLCASSSRQGSYEQYFGPGTRLTVT.

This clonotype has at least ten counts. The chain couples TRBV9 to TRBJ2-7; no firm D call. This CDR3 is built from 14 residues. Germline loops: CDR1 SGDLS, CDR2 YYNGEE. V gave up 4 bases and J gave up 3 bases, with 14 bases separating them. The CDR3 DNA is TGTGCCAGCAGCCCCAAAAACCCAGGCTACGAGCAGTACTTC. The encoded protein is CASSPKNPGYEQYF.

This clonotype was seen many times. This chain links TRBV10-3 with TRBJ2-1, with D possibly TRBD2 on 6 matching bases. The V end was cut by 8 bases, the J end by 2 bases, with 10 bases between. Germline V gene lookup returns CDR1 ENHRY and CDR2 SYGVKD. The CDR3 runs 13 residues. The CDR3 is CAIGGGTYNEQFF. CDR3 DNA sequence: TGTGCCATCGGTGGGGGGACCTACAATGAGCAGTTCTTC.

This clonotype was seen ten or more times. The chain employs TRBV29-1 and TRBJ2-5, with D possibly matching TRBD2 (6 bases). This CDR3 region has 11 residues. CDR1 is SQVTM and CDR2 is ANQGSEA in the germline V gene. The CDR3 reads CVLRGQETQYF. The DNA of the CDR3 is TGCGTTCTGCGGGGCCAAGAGACCCAGTACTTC.

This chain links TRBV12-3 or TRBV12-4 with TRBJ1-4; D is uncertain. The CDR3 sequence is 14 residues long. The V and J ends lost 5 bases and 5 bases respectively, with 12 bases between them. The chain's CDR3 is CASSQTSGNEKLFF. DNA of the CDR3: TGTGCCAGCAGTCAAACATCCGGAAATGAAAAACTGTTTTTT.

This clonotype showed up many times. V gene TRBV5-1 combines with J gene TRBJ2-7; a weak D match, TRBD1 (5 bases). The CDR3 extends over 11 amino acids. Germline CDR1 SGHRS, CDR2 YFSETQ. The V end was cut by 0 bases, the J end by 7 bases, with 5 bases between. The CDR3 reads CASSLEGEQYF. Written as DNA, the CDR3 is TGCGCCAGCAGCTTGGAGGGGGAGCAGTACTTC.

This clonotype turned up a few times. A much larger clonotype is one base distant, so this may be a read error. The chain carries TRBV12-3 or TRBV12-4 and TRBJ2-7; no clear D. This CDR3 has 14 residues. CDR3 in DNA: TGTGTCAGCAGCGCTGGTTCTATCTCCTACGAGCAGTACTTC. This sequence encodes CVSSAGSISYEQYF.

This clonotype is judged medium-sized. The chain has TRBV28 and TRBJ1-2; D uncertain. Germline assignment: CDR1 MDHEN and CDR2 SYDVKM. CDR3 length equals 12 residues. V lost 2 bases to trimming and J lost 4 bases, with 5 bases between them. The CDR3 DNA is TGTGCCAGCAGTTTAGTCACCTATGGCTACACCTTC. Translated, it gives CASSLVTYGYTF.

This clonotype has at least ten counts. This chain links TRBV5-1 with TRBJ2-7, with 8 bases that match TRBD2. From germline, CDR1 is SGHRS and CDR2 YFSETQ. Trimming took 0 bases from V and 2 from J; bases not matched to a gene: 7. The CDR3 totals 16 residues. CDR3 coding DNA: TGCGCCAGCAGCTTGGGAACCCGGGGGGGCACCTACGAGCAGTACTTC. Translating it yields CASSLGTRGGTYEQYF. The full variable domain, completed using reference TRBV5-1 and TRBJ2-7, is KAGVTQTPRYLIKTRGQQVTLSCSPISGHRSVSWYQQTPGQGLQFLFEYFSETQRNKGNFPGRFSGRQFSNSRSEMNVSTLELGDSALYLCASSLGTRGGTYEQYFGPGTRLTVT.

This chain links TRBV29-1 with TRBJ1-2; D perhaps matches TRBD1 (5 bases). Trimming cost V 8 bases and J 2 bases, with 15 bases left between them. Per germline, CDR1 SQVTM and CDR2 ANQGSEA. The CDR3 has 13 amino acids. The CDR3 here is CSLFDRMNYGYTF. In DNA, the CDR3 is TGCAGCCTCTTCGACAGAATGAACTATGGCTACACCTTC.

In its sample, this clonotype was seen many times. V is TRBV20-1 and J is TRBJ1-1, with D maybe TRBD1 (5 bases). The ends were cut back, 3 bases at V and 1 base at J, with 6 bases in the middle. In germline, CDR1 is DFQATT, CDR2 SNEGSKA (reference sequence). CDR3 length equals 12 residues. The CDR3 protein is CSASGANTEAFF. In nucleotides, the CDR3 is TGCAGTGCTAGTGGGGCGAACACTGAAGCTTTCTTT.

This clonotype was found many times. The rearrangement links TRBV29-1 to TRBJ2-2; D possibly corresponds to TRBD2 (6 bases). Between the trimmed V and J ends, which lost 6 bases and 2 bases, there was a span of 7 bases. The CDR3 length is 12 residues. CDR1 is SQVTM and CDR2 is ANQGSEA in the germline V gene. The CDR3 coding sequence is TGCAGCGTCGGGACTAACACCGGGGAGCTGTTTTTT. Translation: CSVGTNTGELFF.

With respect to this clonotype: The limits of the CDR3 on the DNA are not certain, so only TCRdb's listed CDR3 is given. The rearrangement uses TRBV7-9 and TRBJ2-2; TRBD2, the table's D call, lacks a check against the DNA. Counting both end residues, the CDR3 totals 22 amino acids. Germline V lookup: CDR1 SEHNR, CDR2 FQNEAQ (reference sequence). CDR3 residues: CASSPNRGGEQYFGPGTGELFF.